These 3 T cell receptor beta chains came from one sample sequenced in a study of CD8+CD57+ T cells in acquired aplastic anemia. Previously, flow cytometry had revealed CD8+CD57+ cell expansion in the patients chosen for sequencing. Researchers used genomic DNA as the template to profile TCR beta VDJ and CDR3. From the reads, TCRdb called clonotypes with MiXCR, one entry per CDR3 protein. The repertoire holds about 180,000 distinct CDR3 sequences, with around 50% as singletons. The sequenced sample was sorted CD4+, CD8+, or CD8+CD57+ T cells (not recorded which) from PBMCs. All receptors derive from a human donor with aplastic anemia.

This rearrangement joins TRBV3-1 to TRBJ1-6; perhaps TRBD1 as D (5 bases). Germline V gene sequence: CDR1 LGHDT, CDR2 YNNKEL (reference sequence). The V and J ends lost 4 bases and 13 bases respectively, with 26 bases between them. The CDR3 totals 17 residues. The CDR3 loop reads CASSPSSGTGTVNPLHF. DNA of the CDR3: TGTGCCAGCAGCCCCTCTTCCGGTACCGGGACCGTGAACCCCCTCCACTTT.

This clonotype was observed many times. This chain joins TRBV24-1 and TRBJ2-3; D call uncertain. The CDR3 totals 14 residues. The V and J ends lost 5 bases and 0 bases respectively, with 8 bases between them. Germline V CDR1 and CDR2: KGHDR, SFDVKD. CDR3 residues: CATSAPLSTDTQYF. CDR3 bases: TGTGCCACCAGTGCCCCACTTAGCACAGATACGCAGTATTTT.

This clonotype was seen only a few times. The gene calls are TRBV7-2 and TRBJ2-2, with D uncertain. The CDR3 consists of 13 residues. Germline V gene lookup returns CDR1 SGHTA and CDR2 FQGNSA. The V gene lost 7 bases and the J gene lost 5 bases, with 11 bases spanning the gap. The CDR3 is CASTFLGTGELFF. The CDR3 nucleotides are TGTGCCAGCACCTTCCTCGGGACCGGGGAGCTGTTTTTT.